These 17 T cell receptor beta chains originate from one sample sequenced in a study of human T cells and chemical hapten exposure. TCRdb used MiXCR to reprocess the RACE reads, holding one entry per CDR3 protein. The data show under 400,000 distinct CDR3 sequences, approximately 5.1% seen once. Described time point: pre-sensitization, week 0. Noted treatment: therapeutic diphenylcyclopropenone sensitization with weekly scalp DPC. Sample: whole blood, taken in connection with sensitization to the hapten diphenylcyclopropenone (DPC). The receptors shown here come from a woman between 50 and 59 years old with alopecia areata. Some clones in this sample may be carry-over from other donors' samples.

This clonotype was detected many times. The chain employs TRBV7-2 and TRBJ2-2; no definite D call. Per the germline V gene, CDR1 is SGHTA and CDR2 is FQGNSA. The CDR3 runs to 12 residues. V was pared by 0 bases and J by 7 bases, with 3 bases between. CDR3 DNA: TGTGCCAGCAGCTTAGCGGTCGGGGAGCTGTTTTTT. Translated: CASSLAVGELFF. The full variable domain, with the rest looked up from reference TRBV7-2 and TRBJ2-2, is GAGVSQSPSNKVTEKGKDVELRCDPISGHTALYWYRQSLGQGLEFLIYFQGNSAPDKSGLPSDRFSAERTGGSVSTLTIQRTQQEDSAVYLCASSLAVGELFFGEGSRLTVL.

This rearrangement joins TRBV6-1 to TRBJ1-6; no reliable D call. V was clipped by 6 bases and J by 5 bases, with 26 bases between them. The CDR3 loop spans 19 amino acids. Germline CDR1 reads MNHNS; CDR2 reads SASEGT. The CDR3 DNA sequence: TGTGCCAGCAGCCGTAATCCCGGACGGATCGCCCCCAATAATTCACCCCTCCACTTT. Amino acid sequence: CASSRNPGRIAPNNSPLHF.

The chain joins TRBV4-1 to TRBJ1-2; D not certain. The V and J ends lost 4 bases and 6 bases respectively, with 15 bases between them. From germline, CDR1 is MGHRA and CDR2 YSYEKL. This CDR3 spans 14 amino acids. CDR3 DNA sequence: TGCGCCAGCAGCCGCCGATTGTCCGACAATGGCTACACCTTC. Protein product: CASSRRLSDNGYTF.

V is TRBV13 and J is TRBJ1-2; no firm D call. Germline lookup yields CDR1 PRHDT and CDR2 FYEKMQ (reference sequence). V was trimmed by 2 bases and J by 0 bases, leaving 10 bases between them. CDR3 length: 15 residues. The CDR3 sequence: CASSLSQLANYGYTF. DNA for the CDR3: TGTGCCAGCAGCTTAAGTCAGCTGGCTAACTATGGCTACACCTTC.

This clonotype was observed at least ten times. This sequence joins TRBV6-2 or TRBV6-3 and TRBJ2-3; the match to TRBD2 covers 8 bases. Germline V gene data show CDR1 as MNHEY and CDR2 as SVGEGT. V gave up 3 bases and J gave up 3 bases; unmatched junction bases: 8. The length of the CDR3 is 16 residues. The DNA of the CDR3 is TGTGCCAGCAGTTATCATCGGCGGGAGGCGACAGATACGCAGTATTTT. Protein product: CASSYHRREATDTQYF.

In this sample, this clonotype turned up many times. The rearrangement joins TRBV3-1 to TRBJ2-7; D is unresolved. V gave up 0 bases and J gave up 6 bases, with 9 bases separating them. Germline V lookup: CDR1 LGHDT, CDR2 YNNKEL (reference sequence). This CDR3 has 13 residues. In DNA form, the CDR3 reads TGTGCCAGCAGCCAAGATCTCTCCGGCGAGCAGTACTTC. Translating it yields CASSQDLSGEQYF.

V is TRBV29-1 and J is TRBJ2-3; TRBD2 matches at 11 bases. The germline gives CDR1 SQVTM, CDR2 ANQGSEA. The CDR3 has 15 amino acids. J was trimmed by 7 bases and V by 3 bases; bases with no gene match: 9. The CDR3 sequence is CSVERASGGLYTQYF. The DNA of the CDR3 is TGCAGCGTTGAGAGGGCTAGCGGGGGGTTATATACGCAGTATTTT.

This clonotype has ten or more counts. The genes are TRBV5-4 and TRBJ2-7, with D possibly being TRBD1 or TRBD2 (5 bases each). With 1 base removed from V and 5 bases from J, the gap between germline ends came to 13 bases. This CDR3 is 14 amino acids long. Germline V gene sequence: CDR1 SGHNT, CDR2 YYREEE (reference sequence). The CDR3 loop reads CASSLSGQSHEQYF. In DNA, the CDR3 is TGTGCCAGCAGCTTGTCGGGGCAGAGCCACGAGCAGTACTTC.

The CDR3 DNA reads TGTGCCAGTAGTATTGGGAGGACTCCTTACAATGAGCAGTTCTTC. This sequence encodes CASSIGRTPYNEQFF. V usage is TRBV19 and J usage is TRBJ2-1, with D possibly TRBD2 on 6 matching bases. The CDR3 contains 15 residues. Per the germline V gene, CDR1 is LNHDA and CDR2 is SQIVND (reference sequence). V gave up 3 bases and J gave up 4 bases, with 13 bases separating them.

This chain joins TRBV29-1 and TRBJ2-1; no clear D gene. Germline V gene data show CDR1 as SQVTM and CDR2 as ANQGSEA. The CDR3 contains 15 residues. V lost 3 bases, J lost 3 bases, and 15 bases lay in between. The CDR3 DNA sequence: TGCAGCGTTGATAGAGGTGGGCTAGGCTACAATGAGCAGTTCTTC. Translating it yields CSVDRGGLGYNEQFF.

The chain has TRBV29-1 and TRBJ2-3, with TRBD2 matching over 9 bases. Trimming removed 2 bases from V and 4 bases from J; junction bases left unmatched: 7. Germline V lookup: CDR1 SQVTM, CDR2 ANQGSEA. The CDR3 loop spans 15 amino acids. CDR3 nucleotides: TGCAGCGTTGAAAGGCGCGGGGGGGAAGCAGATACGCAGTATTTT. Protein product: CSVERRGGEADTQYF.

This clonotype was picked up many times. This chain connects TRBV5-1 to TRBJ2-5; the D gene is possibly TRBD2 (6 bases). Trimming shortened V by 4 bases and J by 4 bases, and 11 bases separated the two germline ends. Per the germline V gene, CDR1 is SGHRS and CDR2 is YFSETQ. CDR3 length: 13 amino acids. The CDR3 spells CASSPAGLETQYF. The CDR3 DNA is TGCGCCAGCAGCCCGGCGGGGCTAGAGACCCAGTACTTC.

This clonotype came up many times. The V gene is TRBV28, the J gene TRBJ1-4, with TRBD1 matching over 7 bases. CDR3 length equals 14 residues. The J segment lost 7 bases and the V segment lost 6 bases, leaving 8 bases of the junction unmatched. The germline gives CDR1 MDHEN, CDR2 SYDVKM. DNA of the CDR3: TGTGCCAGCAGCGAAGTAGGGGGCGTTGAAAAACTGTTTTTT. Its protein product is CASSEVGGVEKLFF. Supplemented by reference TRBV28 and TRBJ1-4, the full variable domain reads DVKVTQSSRYLVKRTGEKVFLECVQDMDHENMFWYRQDPGLGLRLIYFSYDVKMKEKGDIPEGYSVSREKKERFSLILESASTNQTSMYLCASSEVGGVEKLFFGSGTQLSVL.

This clonotype has a count of ten or more. The chain joins TRBV7-9 to TRBJ1-1; 8 nucleotides match TRBD1. Germline loops: CDR1 SEHNR, CDR2 FQNEAQ (reference sequence). V was clipped by 5 bases and J by 5 bases; unmatched bases: 7. This CDR3 comprises 14 residues. CDR3 sequence reads: CASSPTGEVTEAFF. CDR3 nucleotides: TGTGCCAGCAGCCCGACAGGGGAGGTTACTGAAGCTTTCTTT. The entire variable domain, with the rest obtained from reference TRBV7-9 and TRBJ1-1, is as follows: DTGVSQNPRHKITKRGQNVTFRCDPISEHNRLYWYRQTLGQGPEFLTYFQNEAQLEKSRLLSDRFSAERPKGSFSTLEIQRTEQGDSAMYLCASSPTGEVTEAFFGQGTRLTVV.

This clonotype has a count of ten or more. The chain uses TRBV9 and TRBJ2-3; D is possibly TRBD2 (6 bases). The CDR3 extends over 15 amino acids. Germline CDR1 and CDR2: SGDLS and YYNGEE. V lost 4 bases to trimming and J lost 4 bases, with 16 bases between them. CDR3 region: CASSLGLAQSDTQYF. DNA for the CDR3: TGTGCCAGCAGCTTGGGACTCGCGCAATCAGATACGCAGTATTTT.

This clonotype has ten or more counts. This chain uses TRBV5-4 with TRBJ2-1; possibly TRBD1 or TRBD2 for D (5 bases each). Germline assignment: CDR1 SGHNT and CDR2 YYREEE (reference sequence). V was trimmed by 4 bases and J by 0 bases, leaving 14 bases between them. The CDR3 totals 16 residues. CDR3 protein: CASSPGTAASYNEQFF. Written as DNA, the CDR3 is TGTGCCAGCAGCCCCGGGACCGCCGCCTCCTACAATGAGCAGTTCTTC.

This clonotype was seen at least ten times. The gene calls are TRBV24-1 and TRBJ2-3; D gene unclear. The CDR3 totals 14 residues. CDR1 KGHDR and CDR2 SFDVKD come from the germline V gene. Trimming shortened V by 12 bases and J by 1 base, and 16 bases separated the two germline ends. The CDR3 DNA sequence: TGTGCCGGTTCCATAAGGGCAGGCACAGATACGCAGTATTTT. Residues: CAGSIRAGTDTQYF.